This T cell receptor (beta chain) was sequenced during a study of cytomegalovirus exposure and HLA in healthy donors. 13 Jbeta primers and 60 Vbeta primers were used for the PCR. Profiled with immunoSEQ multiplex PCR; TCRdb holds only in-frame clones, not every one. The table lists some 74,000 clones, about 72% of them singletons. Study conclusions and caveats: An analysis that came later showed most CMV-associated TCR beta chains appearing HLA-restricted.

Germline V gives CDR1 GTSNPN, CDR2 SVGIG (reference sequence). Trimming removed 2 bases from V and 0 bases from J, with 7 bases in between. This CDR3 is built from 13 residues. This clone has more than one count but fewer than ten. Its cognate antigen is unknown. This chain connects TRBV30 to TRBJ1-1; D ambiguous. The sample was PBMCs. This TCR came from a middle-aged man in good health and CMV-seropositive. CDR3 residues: CAWSYRVNTEAFF. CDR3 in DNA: TGTGCCTGGAGTTATCGGGTGAACACTGAAGCTTTCTTT.